What follows are 17 T cell receptor beta chains derived from one specimen sequenced in a study of naive and memory T cell subsets. Four PCR rounds used nested alpha and beta constant region primers plus the SP2 primer. TCRdb re-analysed the 5' RACE reads in MiXCR, keeping a single row per CDR3 protein. Of tens of thousands of distinct CDR3 sequences listed, approximately 8% are singletons. The library had UMIs added by 3' ligation of an oligonucleotide to TCR cDNA. Source of these receptors: a female donor in good health.

This clonotype showed up many times. The chain is built from TRBV29-1 and TRBJ1-5; D perhaps matches TRBD1 (6 bases). Per germline, CDR1 SQVTM and CDR2 ANQGSEA. V was cut by 3 bases and J by 4 bases, with 10 bases left in between. The CDR3 loop spans 13 amino acids. CDR3 nucleotides: TGCAGCGTTGAGAGGACAGAAAATCAGCCCCAGCATTTT. Protein: CSVERTENQPQHF.

This clonotype was observed a handful of times. The J gene is TRBJ2-2, the V gene TRBV7-3; unclear D gene. Trimming removed 1 base from V and 4 bases from J, with 7 bases in between. Germline assignment: CDR1 SGHTA and CDR2 FQGTGA. The CDR3 runs to 14 residues. This CDR3 is CASSLILGTGELFF. In DNA, the CDR3 is TGTGCCAGCAGCTTAATACTGGGCACCGGGGAGCTGTTTTTT.

This clonotype was seen many times. The chain has TRBV7-3 and TRBJ2-2; 9 bases match TRBD1. The CDR3 loop spans 16 amino acids. Germline V gene lookup returns CDR1 SGHTA and CDR2 FQGTGA. The ends lost 5 bases at V and 3 bases at J; junction bases unmatched: 7. CDR3 in amino acids: CASSAYRGPDTGELFF. As DNA, the CDR3 is TGTGCCAGCAGCGCCTACAGGGGGCCGGACACCGGGGAGCTGTTTTTT. The full variable domain, in which reference TRBV7-3 and TRBJ2-2 provide the parts outside the CDR3, is GAGVSQTPSNKVTEKGKYVELRCDPISGHTALYWYRQSLGQGPEFLIYFQGTGAADDSGLPNDRFFAVRPEGSVSTLKIQRTERGDSAVYLCASSAYRGPDTGELFFGEGSRLTVL.

A remark on this clonotype: A much more abundant neighbour one base away suggests this may be a read error. The V gene is TRBV28, the J gene TRBJ1-3; D might be TRBD1 (6 bases). Germline-derived CDR1 and CDR2 are MDHEN and SYDVKM. There are 15 residues in the CDR3. The CDR3 sequence: CASSLPGGLGNTTYF. CDR3 nucleotides: TGTGCCAGCAGTTTACCTGGGGGGCTCGGAAACACCACATATTTT.

There are many counts of this clonotype. J is TRBJ1-1 and V is TRBV30; D call uncertain. Germline CDR1 and CDR2: GTSNPN and SVGIG (reference sequence). Trimming removed 4 bases at V and 7 bases at J, with 10 bases between. The CDR3 consists of 11 residues. The CDR3 nucleotides are TGTGCCTGGACTTGGGAGCGTGAAGCTTTCTTT. Protein: CAWTWEREAFF.

This clonotype was found many times. The V gene is TRBV7-3, the J gene TRBJ1-1; no definite D call. V lost 2 bases and J 6 bases, leaving 10 bases between the germline ends. Germline CDR1 reads SGHTA; CDR2 reads FQGTGA. The CDR3 runs 13 residues. The CDR3 is CASSLAHGAEAFF. CDR3 sequence (DNA): TGTGCCAGCAGCTTAGCTCATGGTGCTGAAGCTTTCTTT.

This clonotype was observed at least ten times. This chain uses TRBV29-1 with TRBJ1-3, with D perhaps matching TRBD1 (5 bases). This CDR3 has 13 residues. Trimming left V 8 bases short and J 2 bases short, with 13 bases between. The germline gives CDR1 SQVTM, CDR2 ANQGSEA. CDR3 sequence (DNA): TGCAGCTTCGCAGGGTATGCTGGAAACACCATATATTTT. It codes for CSFAGYAGNTIYF.

This clonotype was counted at least ten times. V gene TRBV28 combines with J gene TRBJ2-7, with TRBD1 matching over 7 bases. Trimming removed 2 bases from V and 3 bases from J; junction bases left unmatched: 4. CDR3 length equals 14 residues. In germline, CDR1 is MDHEN, CDR2 SYDVKM. The CDR3 DNA is TGTGCCAGCAGTTTAGGGACAGAGGGCTACGAGCAGTACTTC. Residues: CASSLGTEGYEQYF.

The chain uses TRBV5-1 and TRBJ2-2, with D tentatively TRBD1 (6 bases). Trimming removed 1 base from V and 5 bases from J, with 12 bases in between. CDR3 size: 15 residues. In germline, CDR1 is SGHRS, CDR2 YFSETQ. The CDR3 DNA sequence: TGCGCCAGCAGCTTGATGGGGGCCGGGACCGGGGAGCTGTTTTTT. Translating gives CASSLMGAGTGELFF.

This clonotype was counted a few times. The chain employs TRBV28 and TRBJ2-1; no clear D gene. Trimming stripped 2 bases from V and 7 bases from J, with 12 bases between. CDR3 length equals 14 residues. Germline CDR1 is MDHEN and CDR2 is SYDVKM. The CDR3 sequence: CASSLSHMPNEQFF. The DNA for the CDR3 is TGTGCCAGCAGTTTAAGCCATATGCCGAATGAGCAGTTCTTC.

The V and J genes are TRBV30 and TRBJ2-3; D remains ambiguous. The CDR3 sequence is 14 residues long. Per the germline V gene, CDR1 is GTSNPN and CDR2 is SVGIG (reference sequence). V was cut by 0 bases and J by 2 bases, with 9 bases left in between. CDR3 in DNA: TGTGCCTGGAGTGTAACCAGGAACACAGATACGCAGTATTTT. Its protein product is CAWSVTRNTDTQYF.

The chain employs TRBV5-6 and TRBJ2-3; 9 bases align to TRBD2. The length of the CDR3 is 16 residues. CDR1 is SGHDT, CDR2 YYEEEE, per germline. Germline trimming cut 4 bases from V and 4 bases from J; bases unmatched to any gene: 10. The CDR3 loop reads CASSQRSGGFADTQYF. In DNA form, the CDR3 reads TGTGCCAGCAGCCAACGCAGCGGGGGGTTCGCAGATACGCAGTATTTT.

This clonotype was counted between two and nine times. DNA of the CDR3: TGCGCCAGCAGCCAATCGGGCCCCCTCAATGAGCAGTTCTTC. This gives the protein CASSQSGPLNEQFF. The gene calls are TRBV4-3 and TRBJ2-1; D is uncertain. The CDR3 is made up of 14 amino acids. The germline CDR1 and CDR2 sequences are LGHNA and YSLEER. V shed 2 bases and J shed 6 bases, with 11 bases lying between them.

In its sample, this clonotype was seen many times. The CDR3 is CASSPQQDRTEAFF. The CDR3 DNA follows: TGTGCCAGCAGCCCTCAACAGGATAGAACTGAAGCTTTCTTT. The chain is built from TRBV7-9 and TRBJ1-1; weak D call: TRBD1 (5 bases). From germline, CDR1 is SEHNR and CDR2 FQNEAQ (reference sequence). Trimming pared 5 bases from V and 5 bases from J, leaving 15 bases between. The CDR3 loop spans 14 amino acids.

This clonotype has a handful of counts. V is TRBV7-9 and J is TRBJ1-1, with 8 bases that match TRBD1. The V segment lost 5 bases and the J segment 3 bases; nucleotides outside the gene matches: 5. Germline-derived CDR1 and CDR2 are SEHNR and FQNEAQ (reference sequence). This CDR3 has 14 residues. As DNA, the CDR3 is TGTGCCAGCAGCAGGTCAGGGGGCCACACTGAAGCTTTCTTT. Amino acid sequence: CASSRSGGHTEAFF.

This clonotype was counted between two and nine times. This chain's CDR3 is CASSSGIGDEQYF. The CDR3 DNA is TGTGCCAGCAGCTCAGGTATAGGGGACGAGCAGTACTTC. The chain joins TRBV9 to TRBJ2-7, with D maybe TRBD1 (5 bases). CDR1 is SGDLS and CDR2 is YYNGEE in the germline V gene. CDR3 length: 13 residues. Trimming took 4 bases from V and 5 from J, leaving 13 bases between them.

The table lists this clonotype with many counts. V and J are TRBV5-5 and TRBJ2-3, with D perhaps matching TRBD1 (5 bases). In germline, CDR1 is SGHKS, CDR2 YYEKEE (reference sequence). The germline V and J ends were trimmed by 4 bases and 3 bases, with 9 bases remaining between them. The CDR3 is made up of 13 amino acids. This chain's CDR3 is CASSPGQTDTQYF. The CDR3 DNA reads as TGTGCCAGCAGCCCCGGACAAACAGATACGCAGTATTTT. The variable domain in full, completed from reference TRBV5-5 and TRBJ2-3, reads DAGVTQSPTHLIKTRGQQVTLRCSPISGHKSVSWYQQVLGQGPQFIFQYYEKEERGRGNFPDRFSARQFPNYSSELNVNALLLGDSALYLCASSPGQTDTQYFGPGTRLTVL.